Listed below are T cell receptor beta chains from one sample, sequenced in a study of blood T cell repertoires in COVID-19. Data came from immunoSEQ multiplex PCR; TCRdb stores just in-frame clones and leaves some out. The sample lists fewer than 200,000 clones, about 91% seen once, with roughly 3.9% in the top ten. Source material: peripheral blood. These receptor sequences come from an older woman who had recovered from COVID-19. Both conserved end residues are part of each CDR3. A D gene is named only where the DNA matches it firmly. Size is stated for part of the rows, as once, few or many counts, or as a class when the clone is expanded.

abundance: .
j_gene: TRBJ1-2
v_gene: TRBV14
d_gene: TRBD1
CDR3aa: CASSQADRGGYTF
CDR3nt: TGTGCCAGCAGCCAAGCGGACAGGGGTGGCTACACCTTC

abundance: .
j_gene: TRBJ1-1
v_gene: TRBV28
d_gene: TRBD1
CDR3aa: CASSLPTGAGEAFF
CDR3nt: TGTGCCAGCAGTTTACCTACAGGGGCCGGTGAAGCTTTCTTT

abundance: once
j_gene: TRBJ2-2
v_gene: TRBV5-4
d_gene: TRBD1
CDR3aa: CASAREGAVRELFF
CDR3nt: TGTGCCAGCGCTAGAGAGGGGGCGGTCCGGGAGCTGTTTTTT

abundance: .
j_gene: TRBJ1-6
v_gene: TRBV6-1
d_gene: TRBD1
CDR3aa: CASSADDRGLGSPLHF
CDR3nt: TGTGCCAGCAGTGCCGACGACAGGGGGCTTGGGTCACCCCTCCACTTT

abundance: .
j_gene: TRBJ2-1
v_gene: TRBV30
d_gene: TRBD1
CDR3aa: CAWTLTGGTSHEQFF
CDR3nt: TGTGCCTGGACCTTGACAGGGGGTACTAGCCATGAGCAGTTCTTC

abundance: .
j_gene: TRBJ2-7
v_gene: TRBV11-2
d_gene: TRBD1
CDR3aa: CASSGTGGVGEQYF
CDR3nt: TGTGCCAGCAGCGGGACAGGGGGTGTCGGCGAGCAGTACTTC

abundance: .
j_gene: TRBJ1-4
v_gene: TRBV5-6
d_gene: TRBD1
CDR3aa: CASSLGGTGDEKLFF
CDR3nt: TGTGCCAGCAGCTTGGGCGGGACAGGGGATGAAAAACTGTTTTTT

abundance: .
j_gene: TRBJ2-7
v_gene: TRBV5-1
d_gene: TRBD2
CDR3aa: CASSTGLAGSYEQYF
CDR3nt: TGCGCCAGCAGCACAGGACTAGCGGGGTCCTACGAGCAGTACTTC

abundance: .
j_gene: TRBJ2-1
v_gene: TRBV29-1
d_gene: .
CDR3aa: CSVEQEYDGEQFF
CDR3nt: TGCAGCGTTGAACAAGAGTATGATGGTGAGCAGTTCTTC

abundance: .
j_gene: TRBJ1-5
v_gene: TRBV12-3/TRBV12-4
d_gene: .
CDR3aa: CASSFEKNQPQHF
CDR3nt: TGTGCCAGCAGTTTCGAGAAAAATCAGCCCCAGCATTTT

abundance: few
j_gene: TRBJ1-2
v_gene: TRBV2
d_gene: .
CDR3aa: CASSPETAGGYTF
CDR3nt: TGTGCCAGCAGTCCAGAGACAGCCGGGGGCTACACCTTC

abundance: .
j_gene: TRBJ1-2
v_gene: TRBV28
d_gene: TRBD1
CDR3aa: CASSSPGQGAGGYTF
CDR3nt: TGTGCCAGCAGTTCACCGGGACAGGGGGCGGGCGGCTACACCTTC

abundance: .
j_gene: TRBJ2-2
v_gene: TRBV6-5
d_gene: .
CDR3aa: CASSSTLRTNTGELFF
CDR3nt: TGTGCCAGCAGTTCCACTTTAAGGACTAACACCGGGGAGCTGTTTTTT

abundance: .
j_gene: TRBJ2-3
v_gene: TRBV2
d_gene: TRBD2
CDR3aa: CASKRIAGGTDTQYF
CDR3nt: TGTGCCAGCAAAAGGATAGCGGGGGGCACAGATACGCAGTATTTT

abundance: once
j_gene: TRBJ1-2
v_gene: TRBV5-1
d_gene: .
CDR3aa: CASSLGGHDYGYTF
CDR3nt: TGCGCCAGCAGCTTGGGAGGACACGACTATGGCTACACCTTC

abundance: .
j_gene: TRBJ2-7
v_gene: TRBV4-1
d_gene: TRBD2
CDR3aa: CASSHGLAGRSSYEQYF
CDR3nt: TGCGCCAGCAGCCATGGACTAGCGGGGAGGAGCTCCTACGAGCAGTACTTC

abundance: once
j_gene: TRBJ2-5
v_gene: TRBV7-2
d_gene: TRBD2
CDR3aa: CASSLQGLVQETQYF
CDR3nt: TGTGCCAGCAGCTTACAGGGACTAGTCCAAGAGACCCAGTACTTC

abundance: .
j_gene: TRBJ2-3
v_gene: TRBV5-1
d_gene: TRBD2
CDR3aa: CASGPGAGTSGDTQYF
CDR3nt: TGCGCCAGCGGCCCCGGGGCCGGGACTAGCGGGGATACGCAGTATTTT

abundance: .
j_gene: TRBJ2-1
v_gene: TRBV9
d_gene: TRBD1
CDR3aa: CASSPDRDTYNEQFF
CDR3nt: TGTGCCAGCAGCCCCGACAGGGACACCTACAATGAGCAGTTCTTC

abundance: few
j_gene: TRBJ2-3
v_gene: TRBV7-3
d_gene: .
CDR3aa: CASSLMGGTDTQYF
CDR3nt: TGTGCCAGCAGCTTAATGGGAGGCACAGATACGCAGTATTTT

abundance: .
j_gene: TRBJ1-1
v_gene: TRBV18
d_gene: .
CDR3aa: CASSPGTRRTEAFF
CDR3nt: TGTGCCAGCTCACCGGGAACCCGGAGGACTGAAGCTTTCTTT

abundance: .
j_gene: TRBJ1-6
v_gene: TRBV7-8
d_gene: .
CDR3aa: CASSLRSLFVGSSYNSPLHF
CDR3nt: TGTGCCAGCAGCTTACGGTCGTTGTTTGTGGGGAGCTCCTATAATTCACCCCTCCACTTT

abundance: .
j_gene: TRBJ1-4
v_gene: TRBV24-1
d_gene: .
CDR3aa: CATSARANEKLFF
CDR3nt: TGTGCCACCAGTGCGCGGGCCAATGAAAAACTGTTTTTT

abundance: once
j_gene: TRBJ2-7
v_gene: TRBV9
d_gene: TRBD1
CDR3aa: CASSIGQGGSYEQYF
CDR3nt: TGTGCCAGCAGCATCGGACAGGGGGGGTCCTACGAGCAGTACTTC

abundance: .
j_gene: TRBJ1-5
v_gene: TRBV7-9
d_gene: .
CDR3aa: CASSQGNQPQHF
CDR3nt: TGTGCCAGCAGCCAGGGAAATCAGCCCCAGCATTTT

abundance: .
j_gene: TRBJ1-6
v_gene: TRBV3-1/TRBV3-2
d_gene: TRBD1
CDR3aa: CASSQPGQGNSPLHF
CDR3nt: TGTGCCAGCAGCCAACCGGGACAGGGAAATTCACCCCTCCACTTT

abundance: .
j_gene: TRBJ2-5
v_gene: TRBV5-1
d_gene: TRBD1
CDR3aa: CASSVGTGQETQYF
CDR3nt: TGCGCCAGCAGCGTAGGGACAGGGCAAGAGACCCAGTACTTC

abundance: .
j_gene: TRBJ2-1
v_gene: TRBV21-1
d_gene: .
CDR3aa: CASSSVSGDLYNEQFF
CDR3nt: TGTGCCAGCAGCAGTGTCTCAGGGGACCTCTACAATGAGCAGTTCTTC

abundance: .
j_gene: TRBJ2-1
v_gene: TRBV6-2/TRBV6-3
d_gene: TRBD2
CDR3aa: CASSYGGGDEQFF
CDR3nt: TGTGCCAGCAGTTACGGCGGGGGGGATGAGCAGTTCTTC

abundance: .
j_gene: TRBJ2-1
v_gene: TRBV9
d_gene: .
CDR3aa: CASSERGTYNEQFF
CDR3nt: TGTGCCAGCAGCGAACGGGGGACTTACAATGAGCAGTTCTTC

abundance: .
j_gene: TRBJ2-1
v_gene: TRBV28
d_gene: .
CDR3aa: CASSKGGARYNEQFF
CDR3nt: TGTGCCAGCTCCAAGGGGGGGGCGCGTTACAATGAGCAGTTCTTC

abundance: .
j_gene: TRBJ2-2
v_gene: TRBV18
d_gene: .
CDR3aa: CASSLIPRLDSRELFF
CDR3nt: TGTGCCAGCTCACTCATTCCCCGGCTGGACAGCAGGGAGCTGTTTTTT

abundance: .
j_gene: TRBJ2-7
v_gene: TRBV28
d_gene: TRBD2
CDR3aa: CASSLKGGRGVPYEQYF
CDR3nt: TGTGCCAGCAGTTTAAAGGGAGGGCGGGGGGTACCCTACGAGCAGTACTTC

abundance: .
j_gene: TRBJ2-5
v_gene: TRBV5-5
d_gene: TRBD1
CDR3aa: CASSFTGDIETQYF
CDR3nt: TGTGCCAGCAGCTTCACAGGGGACATAGAGACCCAGTACTTC

abundance: .
j_gene: TRBJ1-1
v_gene: TRBV28
d_gene: TRBD1
CDR3aa: CASSTGGSRTEAFF
CDR3nt: TGTGCCAGCAGTACAGGGGGCTCGCGTACTGAAGCTTTCTTT

abundance: .
j_gene: TRBJ2-1
v_gene: TRBV24-1
d_gene: TRBD2
CDR3aa: CATSEWTSGGSREQFF
CDR3nt: TGTGCCACCAGTGAGTGGACTAGCGGGGGGTCGCGTGAGCAGTTCTTC

abundance: .
j_gene: TRBJ1-2
v_gene: TRBV7-9
d_gene: TRBD1
CDR3aa: CASSLAETGAYGYTF
CDR3nt: TGTGCCAGCAGCTTAGCGGAGACAGGGGCCTATGGCTACACCTTC

abundance: .
j_gene: TRBJ2-1
v_gene: TRBV18
d_gene: TRBD2
CDR3aa: CASSPIGGRGSYNEQFF
CDR3nt: TGTGCCAGCTCACCAATCGGGGGGAGGGGCTCCTACAATGAGCAGTTCTTC

abundance: .
j_gene: TRBJ1-6
v_gene: TRBV18
d_gene: .
CDR3aa: CASSPFLLSPLHF
CDR3nt: TGTGCCAGCTCACCATTTTTACTGTCTCCCCTCCACTTT

abundance: few
j_gene: TRBJ1-2
v_gene: TRBV28
d_gene: TRBD1
CDR3aa: CASRWTGPNYGYTF
CDR3nt: TGTGCCAGCAGGTGGACAGGGCCTAACTATGGCTACACCTTC

abundance: once
j_gene: TRBJ2-3
v_gene: TRBV18
d_gene: TRBD2
CDR3aa: CASSPTSGSTDTQYF
CDR3nt: TGTGCCAGCTCACCCACTAGCGGTAGCACAGATACGCAGTATTTT

abundance: .
j_gene: TRBJ2-2
v_gene: TRBV28
d_gene: TRBD2
CDR3aa: CASRVAGGRNTGELFF
CDR3nt: TGTGCCAGCAGGGTAGCGGGGGGGCGGAACACCGGGGAGCTGTTTTTT

abundance: .
j_gene: TRBJ1-1
v_gene: TRBV18
d_gene: TRBD1
CDR3aa: CASSGQGNTEAFF
CDR3nt: TGTGCCAGCTCAGGACAGGGGAACACTGAAGCTTTCTTT

abundance: once
j_gene: TRBJ1-1
v_gene: TRBV6-5
d_gene: TRBD1
CDR3aa: CASSYRPTGVNTEAFF
CDR3nt: TGTGCCAGCAGTTATCGCCCTACAGGGGTGAACACTGAAGCTTTCTTT